This T cell receptor beta chain was sequenced for a study of shared clonotypes between healthy human individuals. As for the study in general: A couple of women and a few men aged 18 to 49 made up the donors. CD8 memory received one plate per donor, CD8 naive two, CD4 memory three and CD4 naive three.

Study-wide results and caveats: Only blood samples were collected, and tissue repertoires likely differ.

CDR3 length equals 16 residues. In germline, CDR1 is SQVTM, CDR2 ANQGSEA. The V end lost 7 bases, the J end lost 4 bases, and 24 bases lay between the germline ends. Sequencing used immunoSEQ multiplex PCR; TCRdb keeps in-frame clones, though not all of them. Among 600,000 to 800,000 clones listed, 72% were seen once. Memory CD4+ cells were the fraction left after CD45RA+ naive selection. A word on this clone: Antigen: not known.

This chain joins TRBV29-1 and TRBJ2-3; no clear D. Source material: memory CD4+ T cells sorted from blood. Documented subset: CD45RA-negative fraction. This clonotype was obtained from a woman aged 30 to 39 in good health. The CDR3 sequence: CSAGSMGEHHPDTQYF. As DNA, the CDR3 is TGCAGCGCCGGGTCGATGGGCGAACACCATCCAGATACGCAGTATTTT.